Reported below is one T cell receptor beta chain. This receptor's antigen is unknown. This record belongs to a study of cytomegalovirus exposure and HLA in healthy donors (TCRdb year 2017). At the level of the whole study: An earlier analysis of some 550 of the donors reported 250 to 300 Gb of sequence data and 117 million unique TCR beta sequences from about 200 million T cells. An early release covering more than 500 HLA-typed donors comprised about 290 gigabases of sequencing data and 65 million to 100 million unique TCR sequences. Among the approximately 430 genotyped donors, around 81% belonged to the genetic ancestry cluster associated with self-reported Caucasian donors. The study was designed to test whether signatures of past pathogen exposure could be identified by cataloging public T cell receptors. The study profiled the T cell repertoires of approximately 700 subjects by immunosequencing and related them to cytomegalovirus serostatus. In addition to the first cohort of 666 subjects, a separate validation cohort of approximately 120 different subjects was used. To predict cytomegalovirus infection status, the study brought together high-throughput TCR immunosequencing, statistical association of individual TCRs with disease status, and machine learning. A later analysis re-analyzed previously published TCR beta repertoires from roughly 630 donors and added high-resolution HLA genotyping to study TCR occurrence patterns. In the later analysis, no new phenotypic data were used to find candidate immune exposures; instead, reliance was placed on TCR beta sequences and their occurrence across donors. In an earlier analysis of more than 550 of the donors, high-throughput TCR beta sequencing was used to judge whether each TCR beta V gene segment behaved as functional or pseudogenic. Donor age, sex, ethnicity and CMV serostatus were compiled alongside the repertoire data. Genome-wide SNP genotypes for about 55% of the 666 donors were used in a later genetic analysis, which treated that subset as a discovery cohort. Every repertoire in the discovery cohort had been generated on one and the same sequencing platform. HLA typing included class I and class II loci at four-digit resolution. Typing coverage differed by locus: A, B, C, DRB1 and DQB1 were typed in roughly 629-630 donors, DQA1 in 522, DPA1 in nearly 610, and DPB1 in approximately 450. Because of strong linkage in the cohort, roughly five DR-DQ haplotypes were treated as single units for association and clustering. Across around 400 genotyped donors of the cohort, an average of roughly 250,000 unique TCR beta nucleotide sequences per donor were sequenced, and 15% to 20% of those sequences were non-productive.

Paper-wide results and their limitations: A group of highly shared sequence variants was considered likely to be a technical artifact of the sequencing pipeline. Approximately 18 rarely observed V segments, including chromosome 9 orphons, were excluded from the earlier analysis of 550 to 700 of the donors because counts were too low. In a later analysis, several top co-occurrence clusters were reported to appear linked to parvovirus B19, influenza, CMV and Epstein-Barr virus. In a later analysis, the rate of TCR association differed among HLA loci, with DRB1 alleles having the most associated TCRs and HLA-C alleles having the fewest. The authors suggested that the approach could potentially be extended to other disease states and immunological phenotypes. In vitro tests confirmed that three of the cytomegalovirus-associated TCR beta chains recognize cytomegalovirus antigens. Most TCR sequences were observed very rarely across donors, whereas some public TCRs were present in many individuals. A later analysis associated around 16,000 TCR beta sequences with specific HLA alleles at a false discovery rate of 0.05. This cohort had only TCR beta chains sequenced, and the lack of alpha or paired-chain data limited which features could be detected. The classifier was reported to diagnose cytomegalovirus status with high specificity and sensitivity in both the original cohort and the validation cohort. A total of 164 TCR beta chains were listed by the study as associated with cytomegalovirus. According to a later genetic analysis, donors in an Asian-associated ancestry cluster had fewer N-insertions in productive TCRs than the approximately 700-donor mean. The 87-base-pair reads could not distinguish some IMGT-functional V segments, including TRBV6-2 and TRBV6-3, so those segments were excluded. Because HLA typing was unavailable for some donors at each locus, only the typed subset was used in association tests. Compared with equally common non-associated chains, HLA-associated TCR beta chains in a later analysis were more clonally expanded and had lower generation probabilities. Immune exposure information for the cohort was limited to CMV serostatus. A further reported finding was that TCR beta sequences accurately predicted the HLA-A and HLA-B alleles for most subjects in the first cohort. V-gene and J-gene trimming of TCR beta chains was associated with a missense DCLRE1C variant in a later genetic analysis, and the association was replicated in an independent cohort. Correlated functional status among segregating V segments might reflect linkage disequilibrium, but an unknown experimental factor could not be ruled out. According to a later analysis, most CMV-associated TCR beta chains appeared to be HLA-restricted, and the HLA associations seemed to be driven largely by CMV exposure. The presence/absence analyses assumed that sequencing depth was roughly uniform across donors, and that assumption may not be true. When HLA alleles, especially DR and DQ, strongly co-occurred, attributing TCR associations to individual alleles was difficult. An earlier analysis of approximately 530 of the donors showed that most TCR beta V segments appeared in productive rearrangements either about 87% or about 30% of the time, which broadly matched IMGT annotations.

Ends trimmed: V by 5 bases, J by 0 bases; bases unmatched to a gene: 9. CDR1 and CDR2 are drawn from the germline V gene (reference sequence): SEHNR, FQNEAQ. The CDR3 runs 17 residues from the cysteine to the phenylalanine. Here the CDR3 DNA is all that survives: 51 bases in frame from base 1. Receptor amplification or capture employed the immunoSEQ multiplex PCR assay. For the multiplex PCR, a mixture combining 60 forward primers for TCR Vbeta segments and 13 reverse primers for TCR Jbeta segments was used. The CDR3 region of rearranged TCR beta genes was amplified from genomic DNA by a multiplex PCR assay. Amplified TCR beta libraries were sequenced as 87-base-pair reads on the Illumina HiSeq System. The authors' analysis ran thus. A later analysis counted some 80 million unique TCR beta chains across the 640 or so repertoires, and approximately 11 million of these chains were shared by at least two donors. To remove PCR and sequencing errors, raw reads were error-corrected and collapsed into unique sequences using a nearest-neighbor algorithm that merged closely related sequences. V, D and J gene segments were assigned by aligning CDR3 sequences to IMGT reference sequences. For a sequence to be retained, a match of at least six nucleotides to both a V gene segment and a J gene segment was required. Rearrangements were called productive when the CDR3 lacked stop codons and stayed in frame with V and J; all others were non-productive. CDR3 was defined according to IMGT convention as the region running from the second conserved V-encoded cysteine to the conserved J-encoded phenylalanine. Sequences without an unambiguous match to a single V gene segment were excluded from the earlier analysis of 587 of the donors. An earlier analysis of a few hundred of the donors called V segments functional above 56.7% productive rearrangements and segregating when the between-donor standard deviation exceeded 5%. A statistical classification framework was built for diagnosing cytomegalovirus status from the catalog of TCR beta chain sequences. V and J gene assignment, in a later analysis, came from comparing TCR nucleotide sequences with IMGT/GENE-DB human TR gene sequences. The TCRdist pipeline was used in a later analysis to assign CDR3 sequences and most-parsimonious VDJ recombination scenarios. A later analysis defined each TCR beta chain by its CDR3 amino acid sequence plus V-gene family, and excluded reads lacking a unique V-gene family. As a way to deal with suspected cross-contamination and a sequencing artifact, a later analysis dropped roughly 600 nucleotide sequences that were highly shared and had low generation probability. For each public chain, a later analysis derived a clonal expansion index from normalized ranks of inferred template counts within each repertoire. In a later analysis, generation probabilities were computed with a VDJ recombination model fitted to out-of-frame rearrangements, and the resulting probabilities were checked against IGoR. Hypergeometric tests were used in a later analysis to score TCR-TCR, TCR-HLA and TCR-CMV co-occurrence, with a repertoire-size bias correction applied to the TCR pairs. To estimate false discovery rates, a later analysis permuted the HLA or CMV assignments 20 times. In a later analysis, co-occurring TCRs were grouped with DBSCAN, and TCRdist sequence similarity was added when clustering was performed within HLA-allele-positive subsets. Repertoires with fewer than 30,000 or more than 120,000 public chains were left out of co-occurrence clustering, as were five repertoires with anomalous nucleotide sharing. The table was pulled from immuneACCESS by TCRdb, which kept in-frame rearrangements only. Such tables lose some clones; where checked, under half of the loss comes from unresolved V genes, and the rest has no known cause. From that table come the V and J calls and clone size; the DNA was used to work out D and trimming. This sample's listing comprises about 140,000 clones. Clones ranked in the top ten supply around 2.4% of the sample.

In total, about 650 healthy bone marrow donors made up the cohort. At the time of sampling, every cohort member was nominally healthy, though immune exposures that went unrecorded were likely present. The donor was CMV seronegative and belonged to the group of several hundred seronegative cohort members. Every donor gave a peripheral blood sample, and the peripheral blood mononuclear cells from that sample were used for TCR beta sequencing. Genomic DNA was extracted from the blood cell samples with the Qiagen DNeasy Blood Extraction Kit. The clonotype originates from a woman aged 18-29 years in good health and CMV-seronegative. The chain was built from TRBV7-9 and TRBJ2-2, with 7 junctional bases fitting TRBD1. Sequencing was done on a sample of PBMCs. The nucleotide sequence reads TGTGCCAGCAGCGCCCGGTGGGGGACAGCGAACACCGGGGAGCTGTTTTTT. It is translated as CASSARWGTANTGELFF.